One sample yielded the 32 T cell receptor beta chains listed below, sequenced in a study of T cells in women clearing cervical HPV infection. The assay was immunoSEQ multiplex PCR, and TCRdb's table has in-frame clones only and misses some. The sample features tens of thousands of clones, with about 6.1% in its top ten. The sequencing sample was made of blood buffy coat. The source is a woman aged 18-69 years with a cervical HPV16 infection that either progressed to CIN3+ or cleared (not recorded which).

In the case of this clone: The missing CDR3 end, 3 residues past where the read stops, is filled in from the germline J gene. This chain connects TRBV14 to TRBJ1-1; 7 nucleotides match TRBD1. The V and J ends lost 4 bases and 3 bases, in that order; junction bases with no gene match: 5. The CDR3 is 14 amino acids. Germline CDR1 SGHDN, CDR2 FVKESK. The DNA read from the CDR3 is TGTGCCAGCAGCCTATACAGGGGATACACTGAA. Protein product: CASSLYRGYTE. The entire CDR3 protein is CASSLYRGYTEAFF.

On this clone: The read comes to an end 3 residues before the CDR3 does, leaving the germline J gene to fill in the end. The chain carries TRBV2 and TRBJ2-5, with 10 bases lining up with TRBD2. CDR3 length: 17 amino acids. The V and J ends lost 5 bases and 2 bases, in that order; junction bases with no gene match: 11. Germline V gene sequence: CDR1 SNHLY, CDR2 FYNNEI. CDR3 residues: CASSYAPGTSVQETQYF. The DNA read from the CDR3 is TGTGCCAGCAGTTATGCCCCCGGGACTAGCGTTCAAGAGACC.

As for this clone: The CDR3 goes on 3 residues after the read ends, and that part is filled in from the germline J gene. The V call is TRBV12-3 or TRBV12-4, the J call TRBJ2-1, with a possible D match to TRBD1 (5 bases). The CDR3 is 13 residues long. Trimming stripped 9 bases from V and 4 bases from J, with 13 bases between. CDR3 residues: CASDKGNYNEQFF. Partial CDR3 DNA: TGTGCCAGTGACAAGGGGAATTACAATGAG.

Comments on this clone: The CDR3 end lies 3 residues beyond the end of the read and is filled in from the germline J gene. J is TRBJ1-5 and V is TRBV2; no clear D gene. The germline V gene has CDR1 SNHLY and CDR2 FYNNEI. The CDR3 spans 17 residues. Trimming took 0 bases from V and 5 from J, leaving 17 bases between them. CDR3 sequence reads: CASSEAGGLDLYQPQHF. The part of the CDR3 DNA that was read is TGTGCCAGCAGTGAAGCAGGCGGACTGGACCTTTATCAGCCC. The full variable domain, rest sourced from reference TRBV2 and TRBJ1-5, is EPEVTQTPSHQVTQMGQEVILRCVPISNHLYFYWYRQILGQKVEFLVSFYNNEISEKSEIFDDQFSVERPDGSNFTLKIRSTKLEDSAMYFCASSEAGGLDLYQPQHFGDGTRLSIL.

Worth noting for this clone: The read ends 3 residues early relative to the CDR3; the germline J gene fills the gap. This sequence joins TRBV10-2 and TRBJ2-7, with D possibly being TRBD2 (6 bases). V lost 7 bases and J 6 bases, leaving 13 bases between the germline ends. Germline loops: CDR1 WSHSY, CDR2 SAAADI. The CDR3 length is 12 residues. Incomplete CDR3 DNA: TGCGCCAGCAAGTGGAGGGGCGGCGAG. Translating it yields CASKWRGGE. Given in full, the CDR3 is CASKWRGGEQYF.

The CDR3 spells CASGGEVSNQPQHF. The part of the CDR3 DNA that was read is TGTGCCTCCGGGGGGGAAGTAAGCAATCAGCCC. V is TRBV28 and J is TRBJ1-5; weak D call: TRBD1 (5 bases). The read ends 3 residues shy of where the CDR3 ends; the end is completed using the germline J gene. The CDR3 covers 14 residues. Germline CDR1 MDHEN, CDR2 SYDVKM. The germline V and J ends were trimmed by 11 bases and 1 base, with 15 bases remaining between them.

Concerning this clone itself: The missing CDR3 end, 3 residues past where the read stops, is filled in from the germline J gene. This chain connects TRBV5-1 to TRBJ2-1; 8 bases match TRBD2. The CDR3 sequence is 17 residues long. Trimming took 4 bases from V and 7 from J; bases not matched to a gene: 16. CDR1 and CDR2 (germline): SGHRS, YFSETQ. CDR3 sequence: CASSPVLAGPRRNEQFF. CDR3 DNA (partial): TGCGCCAGCAGCCCCGTCTTAGCGGGGCCACGGCGGAATGAG.

About this clone itself: The read terminates 3 residues ahead of where the CDR3 ends, so the germline J gene completes it. The chain joins TRBV10-3 to TRBJ2-7; 10 bases are a match to TRBD1. The germline V gene has CDR1 ENHRY and CDR2 SYGVKD. J gave up 5 bases and V 10 bases, and 8 bases lay outside the gene matches. This CDR3 is 13 amino acids long. CDR3 amino acids: CATRDRGENEQYF. CDR3 bases read: TGTGCCACCCGGGACAGGGGAGAGAACGAG.

Turning to this clone: The CDR3 end lies 3 residues beyond the end of the read and is filled in from the germline J gene. V usage is TRBV13 and J usage is TRBJ1-1; tentative D call: TRBD1 (5 bases). With 5 bases removed from V and 0 bases from J, the gap between germline ends came to 13 bases. The CDR3 length is 15 residues. The germline V gene has CDR1 PRHDT and CDR2 FYEKMQ (reference sequence). The CDR3 bases that were read are TGTGCCAGCAGCCTACGACAGTTCATGAACACTGAA. Translation gives CASSLRQFMNTE. The whole CDR3 reads CASSLRQFMNTEAFF.

Worth noting for this clone: The CDR3 is cut off 3 residues early in the read; its end comes from the germline J gene. J is TRBJ2-7 and V is TRBV20-1; 11 bases fit TRBD2. The junction had 6 bases not matched to a gene; V was cut back by 3 bases and J by 2 bases. Germline V gene lookup returns CDR1 DFQATT and CDR2 SNEGSKA (reference sequence). The CDR3 is made up of 15 amino acids. CDR3 bases read: TGCAGTGCTAGGCAACTAGCGGGGGATACCTACGAG. It specifies CSARQLAGDTYE. The complete CDR3 sequence is CSARQLAGDTYEQYF.

A remark on this clone: Read sequence stops 3 residues before the CDR3 end, and the germline J gene provides the missing end. This chain connects TRBV19 to TRBJ1-2; D is perhaps TRBD1 (6 bases). Germline lookup yields CDR1 LNHDA and CDR2 SQIVND (reference sequence). This CDR3 contains 15 residues. V was pared by 7 bases and J by 3 bases, with 18 bases between. The part of the CDR3 DNA that was read is TGTGCCAGTACCCTGACAGGACTCGAAGACTATGGC. Translated, it gives CASTLTGLEDYG. The full CDR3 sequence reads CASTLTGLEDYGYTF.

Concerning this clone: From the germline J gene comes the end of the CDR3, since the read stops 3 residues before it. The rearrangement joins TRBV6-1 to TRBJ2-1; D possibly corresponds to TRBD2 (7 bases). Trimming pared 3 bases from V and 8 bases from J, leaving 17 bases between. The CDR3 sequence is 15 residues long. Looked up from germline, CDR1 is MNHNS and CDR2 is SASEGT. The CDR3 is CASSDTKGGAYEQFF. The CDR3 DNA, read in part, is TGTGCCAGCAGTGACACGAAGGGGGGGGCCTATGAG.

For this clone: The read ends 3 residues early relative to the CDR3; the germline J gene fills the gap. The rearrangement uses TRBV4-2 and TRBJ2-5, with 10 positions matching TRBD2. There are 15 residues in the CDR3. The trim removed 5 bases at V and 5 bases at J, leaving 8 bases unmatched. The V gene's germline CDR1 is LGHNA and CDR2 YNFKEQ. The sequenced part of the CDR3 DNA is TGTGCCAGCAGCTGGAGCGGGGGGGCCGGGGAGACC. Translating it yields CASSWSGGAGET. The CDR3 in its entirety is CASSWSGGAGETQYF.

Remarks on this clone: The read comes to an end 3 residues before the CDR3 does, leaving the germline J gene to fill in the end. The chain couples TRBV5-1 to TRBJ2-1; D ambiguous. V was trimmed by 3 bases and J by 4 bases, leaving 14 bases between them. This CDR3 spans 15 amino acids. CDR1 is SGHRS and CDR2 is YFSETQ in the germline V gene. The sequenced part of the CDR3 DNA is TGCGCCAGCAGCTCTGGTCCAAGCTTGTACAATGAG. Translating gives CASSSGPSLYNE. The entire CDR3 protein reads CASSSGPSLYNEQFF.

Note on this clone: The CDR3 is cut off 3 residues early in the read; its end comes from the germline J gene. The chain combines TRBV19 with TRBJ1-6, with D possibly being TRBD1 (6 bases). The V gene lost 5 bases and the J gene lost 0 bases, with 17 bases spanning the gap. The CDR3 consists of 18 residues. Per germline, CDR1 LNHDA and CDR2 SQIVND (reference sequence). The CDR3 DNA, read in part, is TGTGCCAGTAGTTCGCAGGGGCCGCCCTTCTCCTATAATTCACCC. Protein product: CASSSQGPPFSYNSP. The complete CDR3 protein is CASSSQGPPFSYNSPLHF.

In regard to this clone: The read halts 3 residues ahead of the CDR3 end, with the missing end drawn from the germline J gene. This rearrangement joins TRBV5-4 to TRBJ1-2; perhaps TRBD1 as D (5 bases). Germline V gene data show CDR1 as SGHNT and CDR2 as YYREEE (reference sequence). The CDR3 is made up of 15 amino acids. CDR3 in amino acids: CASSLEGSSRRGYTF. The sequenced part of the CDR3 DNA is TGTGCCAGCAGCTTGGAGGGGAGTTCGCGTAGAGGC.

A note on this clone: The read terminates 3 residues before the CDR3 end, so the remaining end is supplied by the germline J gene. The chain uses TRBV5-5 and TRBJ2-5; 7 bases are a match to TRBD1. Germline CDR1 and CDR2: SGHKS and YYEKEE (reference sequence). V was pared by 7 bases and J by 5 bases, with 2 bases of the junction left unmatched. This CDR3 is built from 11 residues. CDR3 region: CASDRDETQYF. Partial CDR3 DNA: TGTGCCAGCGACAGGGACGAGACC.

The CDR3 DNA, read in part, is TGCGCCAGCAGCTTGCCTAGCGGGCGGGGCACCGGGGAG. Translation gives CASSLPSGRGTGE. The whole CDR3 sequence reads CASSLPSGRGTGELFF. The V gene is TRBV5-1, the J gene TRBJ2-2; 8 positions agree with TRBD2. Sequencing ends 3 residues short of the CDR3 end; the germline J gene provides the rest. V shed 1 base, J shed 4 bases, and the junction held 6 bases outside the gene matches. CDR1 and CDR2 from the germline V gene are SGHRS and YFSETQ. The CDR3 consists of 16 residues.

As regards this clone: The DNA ends 3 residues before the CDR3 does, and the rest of the CDR3 is filled in from the germline J gene. V usage is TRBV5-6 and J usage is TRBJ2-7; maybe TRBD1 (5 bases). The CDR3 has 15 residues. Trimming cost V 2 bases and J 0 bases, with 12 bases left between them. CDR1 is SGHDT and CDR2 is YYEEEE in the germline V gene. CDR3 DNA, as far as it was read: TGTGCCAGCAGCTTCGGCCAAGGGGACTCCTACGAG. It translates to CASSFGQGDSYE. Given in full, the CDR3 is CASSFGQGDSYEQYF.

CDR3 amino acids: CASTLTGGPSDTQYF. The CDR3 DNA, read in part, is TGTGCCAGCACCCTCACGGGGGGGCCATCAGATACG. The gene calls are TRBV28 and TRBJ2-3; 8 nucleotides agree with TRBD2. The read halts 3 residues ahead of the CDR3 end, with the missing end drawn from the germline J gene. Per the germline V gene, CDR1 is MDHEN and CDR2 is SYDVKM. CDR3 length: 15 amino acids. V trimming: 7 bases; J trimming: 4 bases; junction bases outside the gene matches: 10.

Comments on this clone: The read finishes 3 residues shy of the CDR3 end, and the germline J gene is used to complete it. The J gene is TRBJ2-3, the V gene TRBV6-4, with D tentatively TRBD2 (5 bases). V lost 2 bases to trimming and J lost 1 base, with 10 bases between them. Germline V CDR1 and CDR2: MRHNA, SNTAGT. This CDR3 is 15 amino acids long. The sequenced part of the CDR3 DNA is TGTGCCAGCAGTGACGAGGGCGTCGGCACAGATACG. As protein: CASSDEGVGTDT. The CDR3 reads in full as CASSDEGVGTDTQYF.

Points on this clone: The read ends 3 residues shy of where the CDR3 ends; the end is completed using the germline J gene. The rearrangement links TRBV7-2 to TRBJ2-3; tentative D call: TRBD2 (7 bases). Germline V gene lookup returns CDR1 SGHTA and CDR2 FQGNSA. CDR3 length equals 15 residues. Partial CDR3 DNA: TGTGCCAGCAGCCCCGGGACTAACATCAGGGGAACG. Encoded protein: CASSPGTNIRGT. In full, the CDR3 reads CASSPGTNIRGTQYF.

Notes on this clone: The read ends 3 residues shy of where the CDR3 ends; the end is completed using the germline J gene. The rearrangement joins TRBV2 to TRBJ2-3; 8 bases map to TRBD2. With V trimmed by 1 base and J by 0 bases, 0 bases remained unmatched. Germline CDR1 and CDR2: SNHLY and FYNNEI. The length of the CDR3 is 15 residues. Partial CDR3 DNA: TGTGCCAGCAGTGAAGGCGGGGGGAGCACAGATACG. As protein: CASSEGGGSTDT. Given in full, the CDR3 is CASSEGGGSTDTQYF.

Details on this clone: The read ends 3 residues shy of where the CDR3 ends; the end is completed using the germline J gene. V usage is TRBV7-8 and J usage is TRBJ1-6, with 9 positions matching TRBD1. V shed 4 bases, J shed 8 bases, and the junction held 9 bases outside the gene matches. CDR3 size: 16 residues. Germline V CDR1 and CDR2: SGHVS, FQNEAQ. The CDR3 bases that were read are TGTGCCAGCAGCTCGAGGGACAGGGCGATGGATTCACCC. Its protein is CASSSRDRAMDSP. The entire CDR3 protein is CASSSRDRAMDSPLHF.

CDR3 bases read: TGTGCCAGCAGATTCGGGACAGCCCTATTT. It specifies CASRFGTALF. The CDR3, in full, reads CASRFGTALFYTF. The chain employs TRBV5-6 and TRBJ1-2, with 7 bases matching TRBD1. The read ends 3 residues before the CDR3 terminus; that terminus is restored from the germline J gene. The CDR3 runs to 13 residues. Germline V lookup: CDR1 SGHDT, CDR2 YYEEEE.

As for this clone: The read ends 3 residues shy of where the CDR3 ends; the end is completed using the germline J gene. V and J are TRBV5-1 and TRBJ2-5, with a weak D call TRBD2 (5 bases). The CDR3 length is 15 residues. Germline values: CDR1 SGHRS, CDR2 YFSETQ. The V end was cut by 0 bases, the J end by 0 bases, with 9 bases between. This CDR3 is CASSLVADYQETQYF. The covered CDR3 bases are TGCGCCAGCAGCTTGGTGGCGGACTACCAAGAGACC.

A remark on this clone: The read comes to an end 3 residues before the CDR3 does, leaving the germline J gene to fill in the end. V and J are TRBV12-3 or TRBV12-4 and TRBJ1-4, with TRBD1 matching 7 bases. Trimming took 6 bases from V and 7 from J; bases not matched to a gene: 11. This CDR3 contains 15 residues. The CDR3 sequence is CASSYSGDRAEKLFF. The sequenced part of the CDR3 DNA is TGTGCCAGCAGCTACTCCGGGGACAGAGCTGAAAAA.

With respect to this clone: Read data end 3 residues before the CDR3 end; the end is taken from the germline J gene. This chain uses TRBV10-1 with TRBJ2-7; TRBD1 agrees at 10 bases. Germline loops: CDR1 WNHNN, CDR2 SYGVQD (reference sequence). The CDR3 contains 18 residues. V was clipped by 3 bases and J by 6 bases; unmatched bases: 17. The CDR3 DNA, read in part, is TGCGCCAGCAGTGACTCCTTCCTCCGGGACAGGGGTGGAAGCGAG. This encodes CASSDSFLRDRGGSE. The full-length CDR3 reads as CASSDSFLRDRGGSEQYF.

About this clone itself: Read data end 3 residues before the CDR3 end; the end is taken from the germline J gene. The chain combines TRBV9 with TRBJ1-1; 12 bases line up with TRBD1. The germline gives CDR1 SGDLS, CDR2 YYNGEE. The length of the CDR3 is 15 residues. The V and J ends lost 4 bases and 7 bases, in that order; junction bases with no gene match: 8. CDR3 sequence reads: CASSPRDRGRNEAFF. The DNA read from the CDR3 is TGTGCCAGCAGCCCCCGGGACAGGGGGCGGAATGAA. The variable domain in full, with the rest retrieved from reference TRBV9 and TRBJ1-1, is DSGVTQTPKHLITATGQRVTLRCSPRSGDLSVYWYQQSLDQGLQFLIQYYNGEERAKGNILERFSAQQFPDLHSELNLSSLELGDSALYFCASSPRDRGRNEAFFGQGTRLTVV.

With regard to this clone: The read is 3 residues too short to cover the CDR3 end, so that end is filled in from the germline J gene. The rearrangement joins TRBV6-1 to TRBJ2-2; the D gene is possibly TRBD1 (5 bases). The CDR3 is 15 residues long. The germline V gene encodes CDR1 MNHNS and CDR2 SASEGT. Trimming removed 2 bases at V and 5 bases at J, with 12 bases between. CDR3 bases read: TGTGCCAGCAGTGAAACCAGGGATGGTACCGGGGAG. This sequence encodes CASSETRDGTGE. The full CDR3 reads CASSETRDGTGELFF.

In regard to this clone: The CDR3 goes on 3 residues after the read ends, and that part is filled in from the germline J gene. The V gene is TRBV6-1, the J gene TRBJ1-5; D call uncertain. The CDR3 covers 14 residues. V lost 3 bases to trimming and J lost 9 bases, with 15 bases between them. Germline V lookup: CDR1 MNHNS, CDR2 SASEGT. CDR3 DNA (partial): TGTGCCAGCAGTGAGGTCCGTGACATCAGGCCC. This sequence encodes CASSEVRDIRP. The complete CDR3 sequence is CASSEVRDIRPQHF.

With regard to this clone: The CDR3 end falls 3 residues outside the read, so it is completed with the germline J gene. The chain employs TRBV5-1 and TRBJ1-6; 10 positions match TRBD1. With 3 bases clipped from V and 6 bases from J, the junction kept 6 bases outside the gene matches. This CDR3 comprises 16 residues. Germline CDR1 SGHRS, CDR2 YFSETQ. CDR3 in amino acids: CASSSNGQGVNSPLHF. The covered CDR3 bases are TGCGCCAGCAGCTCCAATGGACAGGGGGTTAATTCACCC.